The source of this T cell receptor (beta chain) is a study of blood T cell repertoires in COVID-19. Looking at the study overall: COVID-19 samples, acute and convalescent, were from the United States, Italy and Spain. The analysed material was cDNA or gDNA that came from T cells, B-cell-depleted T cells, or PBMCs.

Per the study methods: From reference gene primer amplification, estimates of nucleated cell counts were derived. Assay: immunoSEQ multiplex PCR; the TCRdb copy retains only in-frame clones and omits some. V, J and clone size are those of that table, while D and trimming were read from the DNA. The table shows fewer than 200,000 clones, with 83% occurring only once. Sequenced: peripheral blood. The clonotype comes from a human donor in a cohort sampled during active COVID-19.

The CDR3 reads CASKMGRNYGYTF. In nucleotides, the CDR3 is TGTGCCAGCAAGATGGGGCGCAACTATGGCTACACCTTC. The chain carries TRBV6-5 and TRBJ1-2, with D perhaps matching TRBD1 (5 bases). V lost 7 bases, J lost 2 bases, and 11 bases lay in between. This CDR3 has 13 residues. From germline, CDR1 is MNHEY and CDR2 SVGAGI.